The rows below give T cell receptor beta chains drawn from one sample of a study of CD8+CD57+ T cells in acquired aplastic anemia. TCRdb re-called the reads through MiXCR, storing one row per CDR3 protein. The sample records 150,000 to 200,000 distinct CDR3 sequences, nearly 50% being singletons. The sequenced sample was sorted CD4+, CD8+, or CD8+CD57+ T cells (not recorded which) from PBMCs. The receptors were sampled from a human donor with aplastic anemia. CDR3s include the opening cysteine and the closing phenylalanine or tryptophan. A D gene is named only where the DNA matches it firmly. Expanded clones get a size class; other rows say once, few or many, or leave the size out.

15	TRBJ1-5	.	many	TRBV19	TGTGCCAGTAGTATGTCAGAATATAGCAATCAGCCCCAGCATTTT	CASSMSEYSNQPQHF
14	TRBJ1-2	.	few	TRBV19	TGTGCCAGTAGTCTCCGTACCTCTAACTATGGCTACACCTTC	CASSLRTSNYGYTF
19	TRBJ2-3	TRBD2	.	TRBV5-1	TGCGCCAGCAGCTTGGAGCTGACTAGCGGGGGGAGGGGCACAGATACGCAGTATTTT	CASSLELTSGGRGTDTQYF
14	TRBJ2-5	.	.	TRBV19	TGTGCCAGTAGTTCCTGGGACTTAGGAGAGACCCAGTACTTC	CASSSWDLGETQYF
16	TRBJ2-3	TRBD2	many	TRBV9	TGTGCCAGCAGCGTAGTGGGGGGAGGGCCCGGAGATACGCAGTATTTT	CASSVVGGGPGDTQYF
14	TRBJ2-2	.	.	TRBV2	TGTGCCAGCAGTCCCGGGACCAACACCGGGGAGCTGTTTTTT	CASSPGTNTGELFF
14	TRBJ2-1	TRBD2	.	TRBV19	TGTGCCAGCAGCCCGGGGGGGGGTTACAATGAGCAGTTCTTC	CASSPGGGYNEQFF
12	TRBJ2-1	.	few	TRBV6-1	TGTGCCAGCAGTGAAGAAGCCTCCCGGGATTTCTTC	CASSEEASRDFF
16	TRBJ1-6	.	.	TRBV19	TGTGCCAGTAGTCCAACCACCGGGGGGGTCGGGTCACCCCTCCACTTT	CASSPTTGGVGSPLHF
13	TRBJ2-2	.	many	TRBV2	TGTGCCAGCAGAAGACAGGACACCGGGGAGCTGTTTTTT	CASRRQDTGELFF
14	TRBJ2-1	TRBD2	many	TRBV20-1	TGCAGTGCAAAACTAGCGGGCTCCTACAATGAGCAGTTCTTC	CSAKLAGSYNEQFF
15	TRBJ1-1	.	.	TRBV13	TGTGCCAGCAGTTCACGGACATACATGAACACTGAAGCTTTCTTT	CASSSRTYMNTEAFF
14	TRBJ1-4	.	many	TRBV20-1	TGCAGTGCTAGGGAAGTAGGGGCTAATGAAAAACTGTTTTTT	CSAREVGANEKLFF
14	TRBJ2-7	TRBD2	.	TRBV2	TGTGCCAGCAGTGCCAGCGGGGGGGACTACGAGCAGTACTTC	CASSASGGDYEQYF
12	TRBJ2-7	TRBD1	many	TRBV18	TGTGCCAGCGGACAGGGAACCTACGAGCAGTACTTC	CASGQGTYEQYF
13	TRBJ1-5	.	many	TRBV7-8	TGTGCCAGCAGCCACGACGGATATCAGCCCCAGCATTTT	CASSHDGYQPQHF
13	TRBJ1-1	.	.	TRBV24-1	TGTGCCACCAGGGCCCTCGAGGACACTGAAGCTTTCTTT	CATRALEDTEAFF
15	TRBJ2-7	TRBD1	many	TRBV20-1	TGCAGTGCTGTAGGAATCGGGACAGGGATGAACGAGCAGTACTTC	CSAVGIGTGMNEQYF
13	TRBJ2-7	.	many	TRBV7-7	TGTGCTAGCAGCTTCCGACAGGCCGACGAGCAGTACTTC	CASSFRQADEQYF
15	TRBJ2-5	TRBD1	.	TRBV2	TGTGCCAGCAGCCGTCAACAGGGGGTTCAAGAGACCCAGTACTTC	CASSRQQGVQETQYF
13	TRBJ1-2	.	many	TRBV10-3	TGTGCCATCCGGCCGGGCGAAAACTATGGCTACACCTTC	CAIRPGENYGYTF
14	TRBJ2-7	.	.	TRBV25-1	TGTGCCAGCATCATGGACATGGCCACCTACGGGCAGTACTTC	CASIMDMATYGQYF
13	TRBJ2-7	.	many	TRBV15	TGTGCCACCAGCAGAGACAGGGGTTTGGAGCAGTACTTC	CATSRDRGLEQYF
13	TRBJ1-2	.	.	TRBV19	TGTGCCTTGAACGGTCAAACTAACTATGGCTACACCTTC	CALNGQTNYGYTF
12	TRBJ1-4	.	many	TRBV19	TGTGCCAGTAACAGGGTAGGGGAAAAACTGTTTTTT	CASNRVGEKLFF
13	TRBJ2-5	TRBD2	many	TRBV12-5	TGTGCTAGTGGCCAACCGGGGGGGGAGACCCAGTACTTC	CASGQPGGETQYF
14	TRBJ2-7	TRBD2	once	TRBV20-1	TGCAGTGCTAGAGTCGGCGGGGGAAAGTACGAGCAGTACTTC	CSARVGGGKYEQYF
12	TRBJ2-7	.	.	TRBV20-1	TGCAGTGCTACCGTCGACTCCTACGAGCAGTACTTC	CSATVDSYEQYF
14	TRBJ2-3	.	few	TRBV6-5	TGTGCCAGCAGTTACTCCCGGACGACAGATACGCAGTATTTT	CASSYSRTTDTQYF
15	TRBJ2-7	.	.	TRBV5-4	TGTGCCAGCAGCTTGGGGCCAGGGAACTCCTACGAGCAGTACTTC	CASSLGPGNSYEQYF
16	TRBJ1-4	TRBD1	many	TRBV7-9	TGTGCCAGCAGCTCAACAATAACAGGGGGCGTTGAAAAACTGTTTTTT	CASSSTITGGVEKLFF
13	TRBJ1-3	.	.	TRBV6-5	TGTGCCAGCAGTTACCAAGCTTCGGACACCATATATTTT	CASSYQASDTIYF
12	TRBJ2-7	.	.	TRBV2	TGTGCCAGCACAGGGGCTTACTACGAGCAGTACTTC	CASTGAYYEQYF
17	TRBJ2-1	.	.	TRBV5-1	TGCGCCAGCAGCCCTAATCCGACACCGAACTCCTACAATGAGCAGTCCTTC	CASSPNPTPNSYNEQSF
17	TRBJ2-3	.	.	TRBV15	TGTGCCACCAGCAGAGGTGCCAGGAGCGCTAGCACAGATACGCAGTATTTT	CATSRGARSASTDTQYF
13	TRBJ2-3	.	few	TRBV19	TGTGCCAGTAGTATACAGGGTTCAGATACGCAGTATTTT	CASSIQGSDTQYF
14	TRBJ2-3	.	.	TRBV28	TGTGCCAGCAGTTTTCCTCTTAGCACAGATACGCAGTATTTT	CASSFPLSTDTQYF
15	TRBJ1-1	.	.	TRBV29-1	TGCAGCACGTTAGGGGGAGTCGTAAGAGGCACTGAAGCTTTCTTT	CSTLGGVVRGTEAFF
12	TRBJ2-1	TRBD1	.	TRBV20-1	TGCAGTGGGAAGAGGGGGCCCACTGAGCAGTTCTTC	CSGKRGPTEQFF
13	TRBJ1-1	.	.	TRBV29-1	TGCAGCGTCCATTCAGGGGTGAACACTGAAGCTTTCTTT	CSVHSGVNTEAFF
12	TRBJ2-7	.	few	TRBV2	TGTGCCAGCAGCAATCCGAACTACGAGCAGTACTTC	CASSNPNYEQYF
16	TRBJ1-2	.	many	TRBV19	TGTGCCAGTAGTATAGGGAACAGGGAAGGGGGCTATGGCTACACCTTC	CASSIGNREGGYGYTF
14	TRBJ2-7	.	.	TRBV7-6	TGTGCCAGCAGCTCCGGGACACCACGTTGGGAGCAGTACTTC	CASSSGTPRWEQYF
17	TRBJ1-6	.	.	TRBV5-6	TGTGCCAGCAGCCAGCTTCGTTGGGGGCTACGGACTTCACCCCTCCACTTT	CASSQLRWGLRTSPLHF
15	TRBJ2-7	.	many	TRBV12-3/TRBV12-4	TGTGCCAGCAGTTTGGGGGGGCTTCCCGGTGACGAGCAGTACTTC	CASSLGGLPGDEQYF
14	TRBJ2-3	.	once	TRBV5-1	TGCGCCAGCAGGACGGTGGCAGCCACAGATACGCAGTATTTT	CASRTVAATDTQYF
12	TRBJ1-2	.	many	TRBV29-1	TGCAGCGACTTAGACATAAACTATGGCTACACCTTC	CSDLDINYGYTF
14	TRBJ2-1	.	many	TRBV24-1	TGTGCCACCAGTGACCCCTTCTCCTACAATGAGCAGTTCTTC	CATSDPFSYNEQFF
16	TRBJ2-2	TRBD1	many	TRBV9	TGTGCCAGCAGCGTAGCCGGGACAGTGAACACCGGGGAGCTGTTTTTT	CASSVAGTVNTGELFF
12	TRBJ2-5	TRBD1	few	TRBV20-1	TGCAGTGCTGTAACAGGGGGAACCACCCAGTACTTC	CSAVTGGTTQYF
17	TRBJ1-3	TRBD1	.	TRBV29-1	TGCAGCGTTGACATAGGTTCGGCGGACAGGGGGAGAAACACCATATATTTT	CSVDIGSADRGRNTIYF
14	TRBJ1-4	.	few	TRBV10-3	TGTGCCATCAGTGACGGGCAGGGGTACGGAAAACTGTTTTTT	CAISDGQGYGKLFF
13	TRBJ1-2	.	many	TRBV14	TGTGCCAGCAGCCGAGGACTGCAATATGGCTACACCTTC	CASSRGLQYGYTF